These 4 T cell receptor beta chains were sequenced from one sample in a study of CD8+CD57+ T cells in acquired aplastic anemia. Genomic DNA served as template for TCR beta VDJ and CDR3 profiling. Each CDR3 protein is one row after TCRdb ran MiXCR on the reads. Among 250,000 to 300,000 distinct CDR3 sequences, approximately 57% were seen once, and the ten largest hold roughly 1.3%. The patients chosen for sequencing had shown expansion of CD8+CD57+ cells (detected by flow cytometry). The material sequenced was sorted CD4+, CD8+, or CD8+CD57+ T cells (not recorded which) from PBMCs. The receptor set was obtained from a human donor with aplastic anemia.

This clonotype was found many times. The chain's CDR3 is CASSLQTSGNEQFF. CDR3 in DNA: TGCGCCAGCAGCTTACAGACTAGCGGGAATGAGCAGTTCTTC. The chain couples TRBV5-1 to TRBJ2-1; 10 positions match TRBD2. Trimming at V came to 2 bases and at J to 7 bases, leaving 3 bases not matched to a gene. The germline V gene encodes CDR1 SGHRS and CDR2 YFSETQ. The CDR3 covers 14 residues.

Many counts were recorded for this clonotype. This chain joins TRBV7-2 and TRBJ2-1, with 8 bases lining up with TRBD2. V lost 3 bases and J lost 9; bases outside the gene matches: 7. This CDR3 is 14 amino acids long. The germline gives CDR1 SGHTA, CDR2 FQGNSA. The DNA of the CDR3 is TGTGCCAGCAGCTTGGGGGGACTAGTCGCTGAGCAGTTCTTC. Translating gives CASSLGGLVAEQFF.

The chain carries TRBV10-3 and TRBJ1-1; D not resolved. The germline gives CDR1 ENHRY, CDR2 SYGVKD. The CDR3 is made up of 15 amino acids. V lost 2 bases to trimming and J lost 1 base, with 11 bases between them. CDR3 sequence reads: CAISEIGRENTEAFF. The CDR3 coding sequence is TGTGCCATCAGTGAGATAGGGCGGGAGAACACTGAAGCTTTCTTT.

As for this clonotype: A junction boundary mismatches the germline segment, possibly from a read error. This chain connects TRBV5-1 to TRBJ2-2; TRBD2 might be the D (5 bases). CDR3 length equals 14 residues. Germline V gene lookup returns CDR1 SGHRS and CDR2 YFSETQ. The CDR3 bases are TGCGCCAGCAGCTTGGAACCGAGCACCGGGGATCTGTTTTTT. Its protein is CASSLEPSTGDLFF.